This T cell receptor beta chain emerged from a study of metastatic and nonmetastatic thyroid tumors. Background on the study: Patients with malignant and benign thyroid disease provided blood and tumor or nodule tissue, whose repertoires were compared. Study observations and caveats: Malignant tumors reportedly showed significantly higher TCR beta diversity than benign nodules in both blood and tumor.

Original methodology: A classifier for distant metastasis in papillary thyroid cancer was constructed using CDR3 differences observed across clinicopathological groups. From the PCR reads, TCRdb re-called clones with MiXCR. TCRdb, not the original authors, processed these V and J calls. The table has 72,000 or so clones, roughly 18% seen once. The sample holds many counts of this clone. Its specificity is not known. Trimming removed 4 bases at V and 5 bases at J, with 17 bases between. This CDR3 has 15 residues. Germline CDR1 SGHAT, CDR2 FQNNGV. Nobody among the patients had been given any treatment before thyroid surgery.

The material sequenced was blood. The chain has TRBV11-2 and TRBJ1-2; tentative D call: TRBD1 (6 bases). The clonotype originates from a female donor with papillary thyroid cancer or a benign thyroid nodule (not recorded which). Some clones in this sample may be carry-over from other donors' samples. DNA of the CDR3: TGTGCCAGCAGCTCCTCGACAGGAGAGTTATATGGCTACACCTTC. This codes for CASSSSTGELYGYTF.